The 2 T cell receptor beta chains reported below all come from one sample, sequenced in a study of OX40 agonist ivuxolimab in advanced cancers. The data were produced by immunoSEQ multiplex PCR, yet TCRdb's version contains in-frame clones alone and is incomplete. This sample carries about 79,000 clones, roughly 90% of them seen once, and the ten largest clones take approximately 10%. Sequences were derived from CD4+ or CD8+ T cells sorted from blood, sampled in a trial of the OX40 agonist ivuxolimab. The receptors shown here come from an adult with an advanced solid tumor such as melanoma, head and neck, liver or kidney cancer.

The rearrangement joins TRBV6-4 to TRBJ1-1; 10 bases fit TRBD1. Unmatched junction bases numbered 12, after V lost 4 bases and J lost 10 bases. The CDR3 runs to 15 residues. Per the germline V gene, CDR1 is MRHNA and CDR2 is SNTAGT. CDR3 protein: CASSVHPGTGVGAFF. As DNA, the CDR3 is TGTGCCAGCAGTGTACACCCTGGGACAGGGGTGGGAGCTTTCTTT.

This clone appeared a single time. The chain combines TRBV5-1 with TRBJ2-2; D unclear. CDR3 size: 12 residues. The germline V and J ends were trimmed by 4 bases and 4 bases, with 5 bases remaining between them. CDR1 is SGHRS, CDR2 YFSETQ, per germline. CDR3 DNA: TGCGCCAGCAGCCTTACCACCGGGGAGCTGTTTTTT. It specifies CASSLTTGELFF.